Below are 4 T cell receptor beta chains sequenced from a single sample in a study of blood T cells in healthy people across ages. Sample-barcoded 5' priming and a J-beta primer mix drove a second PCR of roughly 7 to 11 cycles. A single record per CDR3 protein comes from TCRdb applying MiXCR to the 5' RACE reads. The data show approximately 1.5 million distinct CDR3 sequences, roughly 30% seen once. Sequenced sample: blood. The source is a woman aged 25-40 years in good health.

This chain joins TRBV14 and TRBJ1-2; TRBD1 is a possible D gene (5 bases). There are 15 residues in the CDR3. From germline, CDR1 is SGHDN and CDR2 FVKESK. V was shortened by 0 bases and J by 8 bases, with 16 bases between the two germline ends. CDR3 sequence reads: CASSQDIGQGGGYTF. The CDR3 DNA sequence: TGTGCCAGCAGCCAAGATATCGGGCAGGGCGGGGGCTACACCTTC.

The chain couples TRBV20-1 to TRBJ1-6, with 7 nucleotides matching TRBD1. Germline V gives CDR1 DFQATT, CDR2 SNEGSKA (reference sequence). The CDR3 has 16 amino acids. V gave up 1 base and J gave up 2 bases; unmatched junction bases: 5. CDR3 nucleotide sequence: TGCAGTGCTAGAGCGACAGGGACGACCTATAATTCACCCCTCCACTTT. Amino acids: CSARATGTTYNSPLHF.

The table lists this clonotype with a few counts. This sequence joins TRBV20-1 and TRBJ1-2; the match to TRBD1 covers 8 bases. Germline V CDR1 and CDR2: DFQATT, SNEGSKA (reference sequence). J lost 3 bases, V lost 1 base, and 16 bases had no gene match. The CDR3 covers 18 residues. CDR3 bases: TGCAGTGCTAGAGTGCGTGGACAGGGTATCGGGTACTACTATGGCTACACCTTC. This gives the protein CSARVRGQGIGYYYGYTF.

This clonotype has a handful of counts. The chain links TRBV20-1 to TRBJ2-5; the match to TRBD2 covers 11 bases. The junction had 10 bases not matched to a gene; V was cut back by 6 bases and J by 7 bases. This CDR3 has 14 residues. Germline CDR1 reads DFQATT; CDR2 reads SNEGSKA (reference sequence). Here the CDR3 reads CSARSSGGEGTQYF. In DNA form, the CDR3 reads TGCAGTGCCCGGAGTAGCGGGGGGGAGGGGACCCAGTACTTC.